The 10 T cell receptor beta chains presented below share a single source sample, sequenced in a study of blood T cell repertoires in COVID-19. Only in-frame clones appear in the TCRdb table, and some are missing; sequencing was by immunoSEQ multiplex PCR. The repertoire holds a few hundred thousand clones, approximately 86% seen once, with 7.1% in the top ten. The sample comprised peripheral blood. The receptors were gathered from a woman aged 70-85 years with active or convalescent COVID-19.

The gene calls are TRBV7-2 and TRBJ2-5; weak D call: TRBD2 (6 bases). Germline CDR1 reads SGHTA; CDR2 reads FQGNSA. This CDR3 region has 16 residues. Trimming stripped 1 base from V and 1 base from J, with 13 bases between. The CDR3 DNA is TGTGCCAGCAGCTTAGGGCCCGGAGGGCCCCAAGAGACCCAGTACTTC. It encodes CASSLGPGGPQETQYF. Using reference TRBV7-2 and TRBJ2-5 for the parts outside the CDR3, the full variable domain is GAGVSQSPSNKVTEKGKDVELRCDPISGHTALYWYRQSLGQGLEFLIYFQGNSAPDKSGLPSDRFSAERTGGSVSTLTIQRTQQEDSAVYLCASSLGPGGPQETQYFGPGTRLLVL.

The V and J genes are TRBV11-2 and TRBJ1-1; D is perhaps TRBD1 (6 bases). This CDR3 spans 16 amino acids. Germline loops: CDR1 SGHAT, CDR2 FQNNGV. Trimming removed 4 bases at V and 1 base at J, with 16 bases between. The CDR3 region is CASSSLGGRGNTEAFF. CDR3 coding DNA: TGTGCCAGCAGCTCCCTCGGGGGGCGGGGGAACACTGAAGCTTTCTTT.

The V and J genes are TRBV2 and TRBJ2-1; TRBD2 matches 8 bases. V lost 5 bases to trimming and J lost 0 bases; unmatched junction nucleotides: 6. CDR1 SNHLY and CDR2 FYNNEI come from the germline V gene. The CDR3 spans 16 residues. The CDR3 region has the DNA TGTGCCAGCAGTTTCAGCGGGGGCAACTCCTACAATGAGCAGTTCTTC. Translating it yields CASSFSGGNSYNEQFF.

V gene TRBV6-2 or TRBV6-3 combines with J gene TRBJ1-5; 9 nucleotides agree with TRBD1. CDR1 and CDR2 from the germline V gene are MNHEY and SVGEGT. V lost 4 bases and J lost 3; bases outside the gene matches: 4. The length of the CDR3 is 15 residues. The CDR3 DNA follows: TGTGCCAGCAGTTCCGGGACAGGGTTCAATCAGCCCCAGCATTTT. This gives the protein CASSSGTGFNQPQHF.

The chain uses TRBV7-2 and TRBJ2-1; 8 bases are a match to TRBD1. CDR1 and CDR2 (germline): SGHTA, FQGNSA. The CDR3 runs 14 residues. The trim removed 7 bases at V and 6 bases at J, leaving 8 bases unmatched. The CDR3 protein is CASTPRRGLNEQFF. CDR3 DNA sequence: TGTGCCAGCACCCCGCGCAGGGGGCTCAATGAGCAGTTCTTC.

This clone was found a few times. The same CDR3 also results from other DNA sequences found in this sample. The rearrangement uses TRBV29-1 and TRBJ2-5, with TRBD1 matching 8 bases. The V gene's germline CDR1 is SQVTM and CDR2 ANQGSEA. The CDR3 extends over 12 amino acids. The V gene end was trimmed by 4 bases and the J gene end by 2 bases; junction bases not matched to a gene: 0. The CDR3 nucleotides are TGCAGCGTTGGACAGGGGCAAGAGACCCAGTACTTC. This sequence encodes CSVGQGQETQYF.

This chain links TRBV6-6 with TRBJ2-7; perhaps TRBD1 as D (6 bases). The ends were cut back, 2 bases at V and 7 bases at J, with 6 bases in the middle. The CDR3 has 11 residues. CDR1 MNHNY and CDR2 SVGAGI come from the germline V gene (reference sequence). CDR3 nucleotide sequence: TGTGCCAGCAGTTACCAGGGGGAGCAGTACTTC. Encoded protein: CASSYQGEQYF.

The chain has TRBV4-3 and TRBJ2-1, with 10 nucleotides matching TRBD2. V dropped 0 bases and J dropped 8; count of bases not matched to a gene: 10. Per germline, CDR1 LGHNA and CDR2 YSLEER. CDR3 length: 17 amino acids. The CDR3 nucleotides are TGCGCCAGCAGCCAAGAACGGAGCGGGGGGGCGGTGGATGAGCAGTTCTTC. Translation gives CASSQERSGGAVDEQFF.

The rearrangement joins TRBV5-5 to TRBJ1-6; no definite D call. V was clipped by 4 bases and J by 3 bases, with 11 bases between them. CDR1 is SGHKS, CDR2 YYEKEE, per germline (reference sequence). CDR3 length equals 15 residues. The CDR3: CASSLQDLYNSPLHF. The CDR3 DNA is TGTGCCAGCAGCCTCCAGGATCTCTATAATTCACCCCTCCACTTT.

This clone was counted between two and nine times. The chain joins TRBV25-1 to TRBJ2-7; D possibly corresponds to TRBD1 (5 bases). The V gene's germline CDR1 is MGHDK and CDR2 SYGVNS. V dropped 0 bases and J dropped 9 bases, with 15 bases sitting between them. CDR3 length: 14 residues. The CDR3 sequence is CASSEYLTGQGQYF. As DNA, the CDR3 is TGTGCCAGCAGTGAATATCTAACAGGTCAAGGGCAGTACTTC.